This T cell receptor beta chain was found in a study of cytomegalovirus exposure and HLA in healthy donors. Using immunoSEQ multiplex PCR, the repertoire was profiled, and TCRdb retains in-frame clones only, with some absent. The sample consists of around 58,000 clones, 80% to 90% of them appearing once. The clonotype was recovered from a woman under 30 in good health and CMV-seronegative. What was sequenced was PBMCs.

The DNA for the CDR3 is TGTGCCAGCAGCTTAGCGCGACGGGGCTACGAGCAGTACTTC. It translates to CASSLARRGYEQYF. V and J are TRBV7-8 and TRBJ2-7; D perhaps matches TRBD2 (5 bases). Germline lookup yields CDR1 SGHVS and CDR2 FQNEAQ. V lost 0 bases and J 3 bases, leaving 9 bases between the germline ends. The CDR3 sequence is 14 residues long. Combining the CDR3 with reference TRBV7-8 and TRBJ2-7 gives the whole variable domain GAGVSQSPRYKVAKRGQDVALRCDPISGHVSLFWYQQALGQGPEFLTYFQNEAQLDKSGLPSDRFFAERPEGSVSTLKIQRTQQEDSAVYLCASSLARRGYEQYFGPGTRLTVT.